This record looks at one TCR beta chain sequence and its context. V was cut by 7 bases and J by 2 bases, with 27 bases left in between. Germline CDR1 SGHDN, CDR2 FVKESK. The CDR3 has 18 residues. The data derive from a study of blood T cell repertoires in COVID-19. For the study at large: The United States, Italy and Spain supplied acute and convalescent COVID-19 samples. From T cells, B-cell-depleted T cells, or PBMCs came the material, which was cDNA or gDNA.

Cohorts were assigned according to the clinical history that participants reported. In the original processing: Estimation of nucleated cell counts was performed using reference gene primer amplification. Sequenced by immunoSEQ multiplex PCR; TCRdb stores in-frame clones only, minus some. The DNA gave D and trimming, while V, J and clone size come from that table. This repertoire shows around 240,000 clones, around 93% found once; its top ten account for more than 1%. Sequencing input: PBMCs or T cells enriched from blood (not recorded which). This clonotype was obtained from a human donor in a cohort exposed to, infected with or recovered from COVID-19 (not recorded which). The donor label of this sample is uncertain. The rearrangement links TRBV14 to TRBJ2-7; possible D gene TRBD2, 6 bases. CDR3 nucleotides: TGTGCCAGCACCCTTCGGGGGACGGCCGCTTACTTAACCTACGAGCAGTACTTC. Encoded protein: CASTLRGTAAYLTYEQYF.